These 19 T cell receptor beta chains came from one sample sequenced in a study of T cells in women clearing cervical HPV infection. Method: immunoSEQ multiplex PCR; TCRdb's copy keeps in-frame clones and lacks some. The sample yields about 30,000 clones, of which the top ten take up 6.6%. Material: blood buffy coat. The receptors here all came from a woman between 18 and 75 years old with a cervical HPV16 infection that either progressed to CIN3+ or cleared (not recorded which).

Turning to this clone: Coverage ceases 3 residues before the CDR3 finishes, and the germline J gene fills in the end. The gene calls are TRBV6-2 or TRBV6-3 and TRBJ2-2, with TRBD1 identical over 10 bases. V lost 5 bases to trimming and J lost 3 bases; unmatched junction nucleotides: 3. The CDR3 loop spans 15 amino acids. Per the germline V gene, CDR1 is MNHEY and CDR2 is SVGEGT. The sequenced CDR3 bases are TGTGCCAGCAGTCCCGGACAGGGGGACACCGGGGAG. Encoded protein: CASSPGQGDTGE. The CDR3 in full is CASSPGQGDTGELFF.

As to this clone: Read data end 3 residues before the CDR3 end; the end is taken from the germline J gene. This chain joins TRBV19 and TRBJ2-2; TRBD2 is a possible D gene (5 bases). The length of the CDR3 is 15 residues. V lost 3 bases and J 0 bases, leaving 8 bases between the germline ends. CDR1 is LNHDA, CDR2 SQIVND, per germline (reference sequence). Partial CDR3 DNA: TGTGCCAGTAGTATGCGGGCGGCGAACACCGGGGAG. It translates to CASSMRAANTGE. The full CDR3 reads CASSMRAANTGELFF.

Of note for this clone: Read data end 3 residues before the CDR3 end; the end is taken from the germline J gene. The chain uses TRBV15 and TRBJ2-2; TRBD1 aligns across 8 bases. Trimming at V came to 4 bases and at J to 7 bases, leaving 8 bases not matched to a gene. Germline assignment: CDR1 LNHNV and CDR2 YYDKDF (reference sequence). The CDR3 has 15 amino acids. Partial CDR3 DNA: TGTGCCACCAGCACAAGGACAGGGCGGAGCGGGGAG. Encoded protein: CATSTRTGRSGE. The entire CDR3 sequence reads CATSTRTGRSGELFF.

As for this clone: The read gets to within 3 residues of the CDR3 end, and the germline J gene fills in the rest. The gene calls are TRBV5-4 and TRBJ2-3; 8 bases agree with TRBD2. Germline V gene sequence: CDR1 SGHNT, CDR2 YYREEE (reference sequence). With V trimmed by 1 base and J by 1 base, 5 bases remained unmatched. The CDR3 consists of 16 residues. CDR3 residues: CASSLRRGARTDTQYF. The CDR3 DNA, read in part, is TGTGCCAGCAGCTTGCGGCGGGGGGCGCGCACAGATACG.

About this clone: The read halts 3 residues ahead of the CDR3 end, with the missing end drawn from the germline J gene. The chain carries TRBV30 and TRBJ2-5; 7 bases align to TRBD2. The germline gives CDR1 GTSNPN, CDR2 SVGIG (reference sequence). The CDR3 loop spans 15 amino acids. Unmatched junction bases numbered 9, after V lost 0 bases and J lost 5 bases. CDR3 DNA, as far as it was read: TGTGCCTGGAGTGTACTCGGCGGGGGTGCGGAGACC. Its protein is CAWSVLGGGAET. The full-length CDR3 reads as CAWSVLGGGAETQYF.

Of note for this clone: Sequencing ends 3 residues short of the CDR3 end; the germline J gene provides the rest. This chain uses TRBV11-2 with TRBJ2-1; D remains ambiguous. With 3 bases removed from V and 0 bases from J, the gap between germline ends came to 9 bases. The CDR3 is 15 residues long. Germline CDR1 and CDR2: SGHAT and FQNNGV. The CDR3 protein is CASSFLASSYNEQFF. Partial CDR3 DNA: TGTGCCAGCAGCTTTTTGGCTAGCTCCTACAATGAG.

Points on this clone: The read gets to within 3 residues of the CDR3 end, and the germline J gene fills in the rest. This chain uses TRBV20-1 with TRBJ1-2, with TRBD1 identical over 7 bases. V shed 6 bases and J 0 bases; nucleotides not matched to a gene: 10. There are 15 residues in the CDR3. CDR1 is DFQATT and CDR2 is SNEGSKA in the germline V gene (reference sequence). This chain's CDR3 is CSASEPDRANYGYTF. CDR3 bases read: TGCAGTGCGAGTGAACCCGACAGGGCTAACTATGGC.

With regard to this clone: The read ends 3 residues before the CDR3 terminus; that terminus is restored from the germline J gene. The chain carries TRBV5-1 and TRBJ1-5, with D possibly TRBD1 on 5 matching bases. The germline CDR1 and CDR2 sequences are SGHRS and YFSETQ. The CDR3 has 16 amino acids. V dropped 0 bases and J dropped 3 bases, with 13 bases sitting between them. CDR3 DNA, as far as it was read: TGCGCCAGCAGCTTGGGGGATCAGGGTGCCAATCAGCCC. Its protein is CASSLGDQGANQP. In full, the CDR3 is CASSLGDQGANQPQHF.

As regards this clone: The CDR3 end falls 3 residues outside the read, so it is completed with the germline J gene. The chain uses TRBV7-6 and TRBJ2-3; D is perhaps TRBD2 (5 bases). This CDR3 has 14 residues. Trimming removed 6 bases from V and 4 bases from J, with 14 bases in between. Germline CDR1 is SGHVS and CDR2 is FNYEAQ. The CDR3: CASSLLEWPDTQYF. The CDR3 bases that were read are TGTGCCAGCAGTCTACTAGAGTGGCCAGATACG.

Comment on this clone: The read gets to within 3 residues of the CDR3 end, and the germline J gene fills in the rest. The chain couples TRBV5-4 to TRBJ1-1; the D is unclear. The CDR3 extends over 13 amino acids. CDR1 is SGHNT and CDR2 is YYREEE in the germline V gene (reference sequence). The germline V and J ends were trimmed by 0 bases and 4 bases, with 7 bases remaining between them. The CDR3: CASSLAQATEAFF. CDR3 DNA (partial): TGTGCCAGCAGCTTGGCCCAAGCCACTGAA.

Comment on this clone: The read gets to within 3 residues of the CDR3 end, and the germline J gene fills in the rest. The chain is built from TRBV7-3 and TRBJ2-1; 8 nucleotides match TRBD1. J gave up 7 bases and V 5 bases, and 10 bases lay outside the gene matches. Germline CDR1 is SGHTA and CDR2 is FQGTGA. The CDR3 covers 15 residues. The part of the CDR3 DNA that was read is TGTGCCAGCAGCCCCGGGACAGGTGGGAGTAATGAG. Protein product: CASSPGTGGSNE. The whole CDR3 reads CASSPGTGGSNEQFF. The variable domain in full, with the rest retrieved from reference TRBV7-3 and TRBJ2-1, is GAGVSQTPSNKVTEKGKYVELRCDPISGHTALYWYRQSLGQGPEFLIYFQGTGAADDSGLPNDRFFAVRPEGSVSTLKIQRTERGDSAVYLCASSPGTGGSNEQFFGPGTRLTVL.

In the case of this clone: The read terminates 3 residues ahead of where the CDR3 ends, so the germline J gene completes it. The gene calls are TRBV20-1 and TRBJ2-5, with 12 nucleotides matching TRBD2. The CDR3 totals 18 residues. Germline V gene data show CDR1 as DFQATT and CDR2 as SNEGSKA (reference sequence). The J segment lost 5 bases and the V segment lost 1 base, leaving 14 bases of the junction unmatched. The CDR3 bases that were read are TGCAGTGCTAGAGCTCGGACTAGCGGGGTAACCATGGCGGAGACC. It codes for CSARARTSGVTMAET. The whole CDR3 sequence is CSARARTSGVTMAETQYF.

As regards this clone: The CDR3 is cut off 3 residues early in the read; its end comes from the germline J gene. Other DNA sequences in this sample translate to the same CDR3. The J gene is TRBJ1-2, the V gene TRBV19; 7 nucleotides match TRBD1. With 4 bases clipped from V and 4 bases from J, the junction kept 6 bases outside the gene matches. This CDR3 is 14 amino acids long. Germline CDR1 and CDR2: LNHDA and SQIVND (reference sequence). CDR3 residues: CASSTGQAPYGYTF. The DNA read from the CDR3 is TGTGCCAGTAGTACCGGACAGGCTCCCTATGGC.

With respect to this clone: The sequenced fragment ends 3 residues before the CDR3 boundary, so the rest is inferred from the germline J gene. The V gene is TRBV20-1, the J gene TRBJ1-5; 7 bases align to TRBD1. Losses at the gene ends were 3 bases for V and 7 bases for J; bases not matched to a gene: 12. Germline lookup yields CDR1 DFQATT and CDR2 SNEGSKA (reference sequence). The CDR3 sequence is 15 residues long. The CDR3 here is CSASPGQSESQPQHF. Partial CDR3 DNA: TGCAGTGCTAGTCCGGGACAGTCTGAGAGCCAGCCC.

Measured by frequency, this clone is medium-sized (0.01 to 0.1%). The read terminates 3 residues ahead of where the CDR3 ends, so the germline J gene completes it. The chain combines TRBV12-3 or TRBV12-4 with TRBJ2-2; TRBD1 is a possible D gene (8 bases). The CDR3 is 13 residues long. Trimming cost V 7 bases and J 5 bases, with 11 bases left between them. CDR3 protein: CASNRGGTGELFF. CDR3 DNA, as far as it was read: TGTGCCAGCAACAGGGGGGGAACCGGGGAG.

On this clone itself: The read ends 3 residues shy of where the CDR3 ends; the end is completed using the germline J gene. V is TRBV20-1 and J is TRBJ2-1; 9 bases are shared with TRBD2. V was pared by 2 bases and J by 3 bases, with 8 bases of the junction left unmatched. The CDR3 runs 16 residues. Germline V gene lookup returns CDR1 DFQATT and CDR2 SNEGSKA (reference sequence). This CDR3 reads CSARHTSGGFYNEQFF. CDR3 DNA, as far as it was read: TGCAGTGCTAGACATACGAGCGGGGGGTTCTACAATGAG.

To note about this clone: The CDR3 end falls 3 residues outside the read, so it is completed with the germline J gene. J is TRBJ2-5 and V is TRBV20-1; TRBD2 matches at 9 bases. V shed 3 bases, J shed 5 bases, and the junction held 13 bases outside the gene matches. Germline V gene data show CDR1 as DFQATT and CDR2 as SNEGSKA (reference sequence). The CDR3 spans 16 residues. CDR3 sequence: CSARRPGGGARETQYF. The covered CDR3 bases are TGCAGTGCTAGGCGCCCCGGCGGGGGGGCCCGGGAGACC.

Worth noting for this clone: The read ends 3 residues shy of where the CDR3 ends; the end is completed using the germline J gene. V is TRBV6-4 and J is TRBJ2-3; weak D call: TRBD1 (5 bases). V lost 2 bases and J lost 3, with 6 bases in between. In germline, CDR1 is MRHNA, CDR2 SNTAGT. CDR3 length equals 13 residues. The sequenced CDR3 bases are TGTGCCAGCAGTGACCAGGGAACAGATACG. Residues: CASSDQGTDT. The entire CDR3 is CASSDQGTDTQYF.

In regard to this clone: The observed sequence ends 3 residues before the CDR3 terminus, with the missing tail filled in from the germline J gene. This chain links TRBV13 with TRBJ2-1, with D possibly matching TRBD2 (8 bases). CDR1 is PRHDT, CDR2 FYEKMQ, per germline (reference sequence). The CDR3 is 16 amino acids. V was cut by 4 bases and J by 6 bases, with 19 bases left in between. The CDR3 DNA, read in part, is TGTGCCAGCAGCTCAGAGGGGGCGGGGGGTCGCAATGAG. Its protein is CASSSEGAGGRNE. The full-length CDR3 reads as CASSSEGAGGRNEQFF.